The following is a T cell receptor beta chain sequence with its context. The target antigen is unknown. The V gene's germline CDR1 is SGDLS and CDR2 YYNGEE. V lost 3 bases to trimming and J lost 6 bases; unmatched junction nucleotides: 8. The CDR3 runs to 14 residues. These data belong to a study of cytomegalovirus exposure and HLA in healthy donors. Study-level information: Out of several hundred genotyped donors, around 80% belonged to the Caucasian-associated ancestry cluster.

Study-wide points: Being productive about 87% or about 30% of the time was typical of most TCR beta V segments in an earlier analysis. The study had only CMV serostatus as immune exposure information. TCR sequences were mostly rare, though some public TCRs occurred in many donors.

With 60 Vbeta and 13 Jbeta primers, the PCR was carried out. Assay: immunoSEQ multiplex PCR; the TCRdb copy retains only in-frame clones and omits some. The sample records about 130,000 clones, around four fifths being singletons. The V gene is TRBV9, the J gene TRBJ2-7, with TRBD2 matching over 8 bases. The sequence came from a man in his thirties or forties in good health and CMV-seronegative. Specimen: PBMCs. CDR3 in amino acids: CASSGKAGEGEQYF. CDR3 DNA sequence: TGTGCCAGCAGCGGAAAAGCGGGAGAGGGCGAGCAGTACTTC. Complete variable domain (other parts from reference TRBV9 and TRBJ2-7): DSGVTQTPKHLITATGQRVTLRCSPRSGDLSVYWYQQSLDQGLQFLIQYYNGEERAKGNILERFSAQQFPDLHSELNLSSLELGDSALYFCASSGKAGEGEQYFGPGTRLTVT.